Below, 15 T cell receptor beta chains from the same sample are listed, as sequenced in a study of response to subunit inactivated influenza vaccine. TCRdb called the RT-PCR reads again in MiXCR, with one record for every CDR3 protein. The table records hundreds of thousands of distinct CDR3 sequences, around 14% of them present only once. Source: PBMCs from blood, taken less than 15 days before vaccination. The source of these receptors is a man in his forties or fifties who received an inactivated influenza vaccine.

This clonotype was found many times. V is TRBV6-1 and J is TRBJ2-2, with D perhaps matching TRBD2 (6 bases). The CDR3 is 14 residues long. The ends were cut back, 6 bases at V and 2 bases at J, with 10 bases in the middle. Germline CDR1 MNHNS, CDR2 SASEGT. The CDR3 spells CASREGSNTGELFF. CDR3 coding DNA: TGTGCCAGCAGGGAGGGATCCAACACCGGGGAGCTGTTTTTT.

This clonotype has a handful of counts. The chain employs TRBV3-1 and TRBJ1-4; tentatively, D is TRBD1 (6 bases). CDR3 length: 17 amino acids. The germline gives CDR1 LGHDT, CDR2 YNNKEL (reference sequence). V was cut by 4 bases and J by 0 bases, with 15 bases left in between. Here the CDR3 reads CASSLLTGRATNEKLFF. CDR3 sequence (DNA): TGTGCCAGCAGCCTCCTCACAGGGCGAGCAACTAATGAAAAACTGTTTTTT. Supplemented by reference TRBV3-1 and TRBJ1-4, the full variable domain reads DTAVSQTPKYLVTQMGNDKSIKCEQNLGHDTMYWYKQDSKKFLKIMFSYNNKELIINETVPNRFSPKSPDKAHLNLHINSLELGDSAVYFCASSLLTGRATNEKLFFGSGTQLSVL.

This sequence joins TRBV20-1 and TRBJ2-7; the match to TRBD2 covers 7 bases. This CDR3 is 16 amino acids long. V shed 2 bases and J 3 bases; nucleotides not matched to a gene: 13. The germline V gene has CDR1 DFQATT and CDR2 SNEGSKA (reference sequence). The CDR3 DNA reads as TGCAGTGCTAGACCGGAACTAGCGTCCCTTAACTACGAGCAGTACTTC. The encoded protein is CSARPELASLNYEQYF.

This clonotype was detected only a few times. The chain uses TRBV12-3 or TRBV12-4 and TRBJ2-1, with D perhaps matching TRBD2 (6 bases). Deletions cut 6 bases from V and 0 bases from J, with 12 bases between. The CDR3 is 15 amino acids. The CDR3 sequence: CASSPSSASYNEQFF. As DNA, the CDR3 is TGTGCCAGCAGCCCATCTAGCGCCTCCTACAATGAGCAGTTCTTC.

V is TRBV2 and J is TRBJ2-5; TRBD2 matches at 8 bases. V gave up 2 bases and J gave up 4 bases; unmatched junction bases: 6. Germline values: CDR1 SNHLY, CDR2 FYNNEI. The CDR3 is 15 residues long. CDR3 DNA sequence: TGTGCCAGCAGTGAACTAAGACTAGCGTCAGAGACCCAGTACTTC. Protein sequence: CASSELRLASETQYF.

At least ten counts were recorded for this clonotype. The chain employs TRBV20-1 and TRBJ2-1; the match to TRBD2 covers 10 bases. The CDR3 runs 14 residues. From germline, CDR1 is DFQATT and CDR2 SNEGSKA (reference sequence). V shed 5 bases and J 7 bases; nucleotides not matched to a gene: 8. The CDR3 sequence is CSAESGGALNEQFF. CDR3 coding DNA: TGCAGTGCTGAAAGCGGGGGGGCTTTAAATGAGCAGTTCTTC.

This clonotype was picked up many times. In DNA form, the CDR3 reads TGTGCCAGCAGCCCCATAGCGGGGGTGTTTACAGATACGCAGTATTTT. The encoded protein is CASSPIAGVFTDTQYF. The chain links TRBV12-3 or TRBV12-4 to TRBJ2-3, with 9 bases aligning to TRBD2. The CDR3 runs 16 residues. V was clipped by 6 bases and J by 3 bases; unmatched bases: 10.

This clonotype was recorded a few times. The chain employs TRBV12-3 or TRBV12-4 and TRBJ1-6; D is unclear. V lost 6 bases and J lost 5, with 5 bases in between. This CDR3 contains 12 residues. The CDR3 DNA is TGTGCCAGCAGACCGGATAATTCACCCCTCCACTTT. Its protein product is CASRPDNSPLHF.

The table lists this clonotype with a few counts. The rearrangement links TRBV4-2 to TRBJ2-3, with unresolved D. In germline, CDR1 is LGHNA, CDR2 YNFKEQ. The V end was cut by 2 bases, the J end by 4 bases, with 19 bases between. This CDR3 is built from 17 residues. The CDR3 DNA sequence: TGTGCCAGCAGCCAAACCGGGCAATCCAATTCCGCAGATACGCAGTATTTT. Translated, it gives CASSQTGQSNSADTQYF.

This clonotype has a handful of counts. The J gene is TRBJ2-1, the V gene TRBV6-2 or TRBV6-3; D could derive from TRBD1 or TRBD2 (5 bases each). Between the trimmed V and J ends, which lost 11 bases and 0 bases, there was a span of 20 bases. This CDR3 comprises 16 residues. Germline lookup yields CDR1 MNHEY and CDR2 SVGEGT. The CDR3 DNA follows: TGTGCCCGCCAGGGCGAGGGAAAGGGCTCCTACAATGAGCAGTTCTTC. This translates into CARQGEGKGSYNEQFF.

There are a few counts of this clonotype. The chain carries TRBV5-1 and TRBJ1-1; 7 bases agree with TRBD1. The trim removed 4 bases at V and 4 bases at J, leaving 7 bases unmatched. The germline V gene encodes CDR1 SGHRS and CDR2 YFSETQ. The CDR3 totals 14 residues. The CDR3 region has the DNA TGCGCCAGCAGCCAGGGACAGTCCCGCACTGAAGCTTTCTTT. This sequence encodes CASSQGQSRTEAFF.

The rearrangement links TRBV7-2 to TRBJ2-7, with 8 bases aligning to TRBD1. This CDR3 is built from 15 residues. CDR1 and CDR2 from the germline V gene are SGHTA and FQGNSA. V shed 5 bases and J 5 bases; nucleotides not matched to a gene: 11. CDR3 nucleotides: TGTGCCAGCAGCGCTACAGGGGGACCCTTGAACGAGCAGTACTTC. Encoded protein: CASSATGGPLNEQYF.

The chain has TRBV7-9 and TRBJ1-2; possibly TRBD1 for D (5 bases). This CDR3 comprises 14 residues. Per germline, CDR1 SEHNR and CDR2 FQNEAQ (reference sequence). The V end lost 6 bases, the J end lost 5 bases, and 16 bases lay between the germline ends. Written as DNA, the CDR3 is TGTGCCAGCAGGGAGGTGGGGGAAATGTATGGCTACACCTTC. As protein: CASREVGEMYGYTF.

The rearrangement uses TRBV6-2 or TRBV6-3 and TRBJ2-5; D is uncertain. V was clipped by 0 bases and J by 2 bases, with 10 bases between them. CDR3 size: 15 residues. The germline CDR1 and CDR2 sequences are MNHEY and SVGEGT. This chain's CDR3 is CASSYSQREQETQYF. The DNA of the CDR3 is TGTGCCAGCAGTTACTCGCAGCGCGAGCAAGAGACCCAGTACTTC.

Details on this clonotype: Since a much larger clone is just one base distant, this may be a read error. V gene TRBV5-1 combines with J gene TRBJ2-7; D unresolved. CDR1 is SGHRS, CDR2 YFSETQ, per germline. The CDR3 has 12 residues. V shed 4 bases and J shed 5 bases, with 10 bases lying between them. CDR3 protein: CASSQTWDEQYF. The CDR3 bases are TGCGCCAGCAGCCAAACATGGGACGAGCAGTACTTC.